This passage covers 23 T cell receptor beta chains from one sample sequenced in a study of T cell repertoires in cytomegalovirus infection. TCRdb recomputed calls from the reads with MiXCR, one row per CDR3 protein. The sample yields hundreds of thousands of distinct CDR3 sequences, 20% to 25% seen once. The sample taken for sequencing was CD8+ T cells from PBMCs. Receptors were obtained from a human donor in good health (CMV status not recorded). Some clones in this sample may be carry-over from other donors' samples.

This clonotype was observed many times. The chain links TRBV4-1 to TRBJ1-1, with D unclear. Trimming cost V 4 bases and J 4 bases, with 16 bases left between them. The germline V gene has CDR1 MGHRA and CDR2 YSYEKL. This CDR3 has 15 residues. CDR3 residues: CASSPPQVLATEAFF. The CDR3 nucleotides read TGCGCCAGCAGCCCGCCCCAGGTATTGGCCACTGAAGCTTTCTTT.

In this sample, this clonotype turned up once. The rearrangement joins TRBV6-2 or TRBV6-3 to TRBJ2-7; the D gene is possibly TRBD1 (6 bases). V was pared by 7 bases and J by 2 bases, with 9 bases between. This CDR3 has 12 amino acids. The germline V gene has CDR1 MNHEY and CDR2 SVGEGT. The CDR3 is CASTDSPYEQYF. As DNA, the CDR3 is TGTGCCAGCACGGACAGTCCCTACGAGCAGTACTTC.

The CDR3 DNA reads as TGCAGTGCTACCCAGAGAGCGGACGGAGGATCTATATCGAACTATGGCTACACCTTC. Protein product: CSATQRADGGSISNYGYTF. The chain links TRBV20-1 to TRBJ1-2; unclear D gene. The V gene lost 4 bases and the J gene lost 2 bases, with 29 bases spanning the gap. The V gene's germline CDR1 is DFQATT and CDR2 SNEGSKA (reference sequence). There are 19 residues in the CDR3.

The rearrangement joins TRBV24-1 to TRBJ2-5; D possibly corresponds to TRBD2 (6 bases). The CDR3 has 16 residues. Germline V gene sequence: CDR1 KGHDR, CDR2 SFDVKD. V lost 2 bases and J lost 0, with 12 bases in between. This chain's CDR3 is CATSDSGGRDQETQYF. Written as DNA, the CDR3 is TGTGCCACCAGTGATTCCGGGGGTAGGGACCAAGAGACCCAGTACTTC.

The chain has TRBV29-1 and TRBJ2-2; tentative D call: TRBD2 (7 bases). V was pared by 7 bases and J by 3 bases, with 15 bases between. The CDR3 runs 14 residues. Germline V lookup: CDR1 SQVTM, CDR2 ANQGSEA. CDR3 nucleotide sequence: TGCAGCGGCCGAGGAGGGGGGGACACCGGGGAGCTGTTTTTT. Its protein product is CSGRGGGDTGELFF.

This clonotype was picked up many times. The chain has TRBV5-1 and TRBJ2-1; 8 positions agree with TRBD2. Germline assignment: CDR1 SGHRS and CDR2 YFSETQ. J was trimmed by 0 bases and V by 4 bases; bases with no gene match: 6. This CDR3 spans 16 amino acids. The CDR3 reads CASSHTSGNSYNEQFF. The CDR3 bases are TGCGCCAGCAGCCACACTAGCGGCAACTCCTACAATGAGCAGTTCTTC.

CDR3 sequence: CASSPPRWPGELFF. CDR3 nucleotides: TGTGCCAGCAGCCCGCCCCGGTGGCCCGGGGAGCTGTTTTTT. The rearrangement joins TRBV5-5 to TRBJ2-2; no reliable D call. Germline V gene lookup returns CDR1 SGHKS and CDR2 YYEKEE (reference sequence). V lost 4 bases to trimming and J lost 6 bases, with 13 bases between them. The length of the CDR3 is 14 residues.

The chain links TRBV25-1 to TRBJ2-3; 9 bases align to TRBD2. The germline V gene has CDR1 MGHDK and CDR2 SYGVNS. Unmatched junction bases numbered 8, after V lost 7 bases and J lost 0 bases. CDR3 length: 16 amino acids. As DNA, the CDR3 is TGTGCCAGCAAGGATAGCGGGGGAGCTAGCACAGATACGCAGTATTTT. Its translation: CASKDSGGASTDTQYF.

The chain is built from TRBV19 and TRBJ2-1; 8 positions agree with TRBD1. CDR1 and CDR2 (germline): LNHDA, SQIVND (reference sequence). Trimming removed 8 bases from V and 7 bases from J; junction bases left unmatched: 7. The CDR3 contains 13 residues. For the CDR3, the DNA is TGTGCCAGTGTGACAGGGGTAAGGAATGAGCAGTTCTTC. Translated: CASVTGVRNEQFF.

This clonotype was seen ten or more times. The chain recombines TRBV5-4 with TRBJ2-2; TRBD1 might be the D (6 bases). The CDR3 loop spans 15 amino acids. Germline V gene sequence: CDR1 SGHNT, CDR2 YYREEE (reference sequence). Trimming took 2 bases from V and 5 from J, leaving 13 bases between them. CDR3 nucleotide sequence: TGTGCCAGCAGCTTCGACAGGTTTGGGACCGGGGAGCTGTTTTTT. Its protein is CASSFDRFGTGELFF.

The J gene is TRBJ1-1, the V gene TRBV6-5; 7 nucleotides match TRBD1. Germline CDR1 reads MNHEY; CDR2 reads SVGAGI. Losses at the gene ends were 2 bases for V and 4 bases for J; bases not matched to a gene: 4. The CDR3 runs to 14 residues. Here the CDR3 DNA reads TGTGCCAGCAGTTACGGGGGGACAGTCACTGAAGCTTTCTTT. It translates to CASSYGGTVTEAFF.

At least ten counts were recorded for this clonotype. This chain joins TRBV5-1 and TRBJ2-1, with D tentatively TRBD1 (8 bases). Germline V gene sequence: CDR1 SGHRS, CDR2 YFSETQ. CDR3 length equals 15 residues. Trimming took 4 bases from V and 9 from J, leaving 20 bases between them. CDR3 residues: CASSISGIGTGEQFF. The CDR3 nucleotides are TGCGCCAGCAGCATAAGCGGGATCGGGACAGGTGAGCAGTTCTTC.

Note on this clonotype: The CDR3 does not close with the conserved phenylalanine or tryptophan, likely indicating a read error. The chain is built from TRBV7-9 and TRBJ2-7, with D perhaps assigned TRBD1 or TRBD2 (6 bases each). Trimming stripped 1 base from V and 3 bases from J, with 16 bases between. The CDR3 runs to 16 residues. CDR1 and CDR2 from the germline V gene are SEHNR and FQNEAQ (reference sequence). This CDR3 reads CASSLVGAGSYYEQYI. CDR3 in DNA: TGTGCCAGCAGCTTAGTGGGGGCGGGGAGCTACTACGAGCAGTACATC.

This clonotype was counted many times. The chain is built from TRBV7-6 and TRBJ2-2, with TRBD1 as a possible D gene (5 bases). CDR1 and CDR2 (germline): SGHVS, FNYEAQ. V gave up 4 bases and J gave up 3 bases, with 9 bases separating them. This CDR3 has 14 amino acids. The CDR3 coding sequence is TGTGCCAGCAGCTACTTAGGGGACACCGGGGAGCTGTTTTTT. Translating gives CASSYLGDTGELFF.

The gene calls are TRBV7-9 and TRBJ1-2; TRBD1 matches 7 bases. Trimming removed 7 bases from V and 4 bases from J; junction bases left unmatched: 6. CDR1 is SEHNR, CDR2 FQNEAQ, per germline (reference sequence). This CDR3 comprises 13 residues. This chain's CDR3 is CASTGQASYGYTF. CDR3 DNA sequence: TGTGCCAGCACCGGACAGGCTAGCTATGGCTACACCTTC.

This clonotype was detected only a few times. The V call is TRBV19, the J call TRBJ2-1, with D perhaps matching TRBD1 (6 bases). Between the trimmed V and J ends, which lost 5 bases and 4 bases, there was a span of 18 bases. The CDR3 has 16 residues. The V gene's germline CDR1 is LNHDA and CDR2 SQIVND (reference sequence). The CDR3 DNA follows: TGTGCCAGTAGTCCCGGCGGGCCAGGGGAGTACAATGAGCAGTTCTTC. Encoded protein: CASSPGGPGEYNEQFF.

The V and J genes are TRBV2 and TRBJ2-1; no definite D call. Germline-derived CDR1 and CDR2 are SNHLY and FYNNEI. V was trimmed by 10 bases and J by 7 bases, leaving 17 bases between them. The CDR3 has 13 residues. CDR3 coding DNA: TGTGCCAAGAACAGTCCCCCCAATAATGAGCAGTTCTTC. Encoded protein: CAKNSPPNNEQFF.

The rearrangement joins TRBV25-1 to TRBJ2-7; 8 nucleotides align to TRBD1. CDR1 MGHDK and CDR2 SYGVNS come from the germline V gene. Germline trimming cut 0 bases from V and 5 bases from J; bases unmatched to any gene: 12. This CDR3 region has 17 residues. The CDR3 loop reads CASSEYYLTGEKNEQYF. CDR3 nucleotides: TGTGCCAGCAGTGAATATTACCTGACAGGGGAAAAGAACGAGCAGTACTTC.

This clonotype was seen more than once but under ten times. This chain uses TRBV15 with TRBJ1-2; possible D gene TRBD1, 5 bases. From germline, CDR1 is LNHNV and CDR2 YYDKDF (reference sequence). The CDR3 sequence is 12 residues long. V shed 8 bases and J shed 6 bases, with 13 bases lying between them. This CDR3 reads CATGGARNGYTF. CDR3 in DNA: TGTGCCACCGGCGGGGCGCGAAATGGCTACACCTTC.

Only a few counts were recorded for this clonotype. J is TRBJ2-7 and V is TRBV11-2; TRBD2 aligns across 9 bases. After removal of 1 base from V and 3 bases from J, the junction contained 7 bases not matched to a gene. The CDR3 covers 16 residues. Germline loops: CDR1 SGHAT, CDR2 FQNNGV. In nucleotides, the CDR3 is TGTGCCAGCAGCTTAGTTCGAAGCGGGGGGTACTACGAGCAGTACGTC. Protein sequence: CASSLVRSGGYYEQYV.

The chain employs TRBV28 and TRBJ2-1, with a weak D call TRBD2 (6 bases). There are 16 residues in the CDR3. CDR1 and CDR2 from the germline V gene are MDHEN and SYDVKM. The V and J ends lost 5 bases and 3 bases respectively, with 17 bases between them. The chain's CDR3 is CASSRGRDSLYNEQFF. In nucleotides, the CDR3 is TGTGCCAGCAGTAGGGGCCGGGACTCCCTCTACAATGAGCAGTTCTTC. The full variable domain, its missing parts supplied by reference TRBV28 and TRBJ2-1, is DVKVTQSSRYLVKRTGEKVFLECVQDMDHENMFWYRQDPGLGLRLIYFSYDVKMKEKGDIPEGYSVSREKKERFSLILESASTNQTSMYLCASSRGRDSLYNEQFFGPGTRLTVL.

This clonotype was seen more than once but under ten times. This sequence joins TRBV6-1 and TRBJ2-3, with D unresolved. The V end lost 1 base, the J end lost 6 bases, and 11 bases lay between the germline ends. Germline-derived CDR1 and CDR2 are MNHNS and SASEGT. The CDR3 loop spans 14 amino acids. The CDR3 nucleotides read TGTGCCAGCAGTGAAGAATCCCCCATCGATACGCAGTATTTT. Encoded protein: CASSEESPIDTQYF.

In this sample, this clonotype turned up a few times. This chain uses TRBV6-1 with TRBJ1-5, with D maybe TRBD1 (5 bases). The germline V gene encodes CDR1 MNHNS and CDR2 SASEGT. V lost 7 bases and J lost 4, with 14 bases in between. The CDR3 has 14 amino acids. The CDR3 is CASIPSGGNQPQHF. CDR3 bases: TGTGCCAGCATACCTAGTGGGGGAAATCAGCCCCAGCATTTT.